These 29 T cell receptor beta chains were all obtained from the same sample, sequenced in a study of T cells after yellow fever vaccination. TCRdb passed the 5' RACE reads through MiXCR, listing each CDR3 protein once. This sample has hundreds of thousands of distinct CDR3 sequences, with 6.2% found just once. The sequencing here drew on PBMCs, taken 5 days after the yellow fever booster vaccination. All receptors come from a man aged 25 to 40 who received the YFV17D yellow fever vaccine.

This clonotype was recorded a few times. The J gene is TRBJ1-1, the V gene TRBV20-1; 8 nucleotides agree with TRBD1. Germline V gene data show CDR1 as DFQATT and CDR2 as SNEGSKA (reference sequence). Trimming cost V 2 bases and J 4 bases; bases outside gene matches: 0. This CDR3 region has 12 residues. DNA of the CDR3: TGCAGTGCTAGAACAGGGGGCACTGAAGCTTTCTTT. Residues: CSARTGGTEAFF.

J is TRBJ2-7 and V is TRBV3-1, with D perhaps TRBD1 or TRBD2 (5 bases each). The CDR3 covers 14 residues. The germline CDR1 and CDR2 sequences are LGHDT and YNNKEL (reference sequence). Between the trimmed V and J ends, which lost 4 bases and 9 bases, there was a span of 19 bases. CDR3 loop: CASSPRDGFITQYF. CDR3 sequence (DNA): TGTGCCAGCAGCCCCCGGGACGGTTTCATTACGCAGTACTTC.

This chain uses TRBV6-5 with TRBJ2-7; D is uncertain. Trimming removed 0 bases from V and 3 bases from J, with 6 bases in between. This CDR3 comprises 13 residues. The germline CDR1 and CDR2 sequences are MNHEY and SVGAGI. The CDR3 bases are TGTGCCAGCAGTTACTCCCAACACTACGAGCAGTACTTC. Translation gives CASSYSQHYEQYF.

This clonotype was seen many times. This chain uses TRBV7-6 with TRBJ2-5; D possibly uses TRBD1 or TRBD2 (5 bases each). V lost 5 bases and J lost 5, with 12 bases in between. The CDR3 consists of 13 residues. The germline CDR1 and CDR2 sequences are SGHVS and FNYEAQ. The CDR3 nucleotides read TGTGCCAGCAGCGGTTCGGGGCCGGAGACCCAGTACTTC. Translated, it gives CASSGSGPETQYF.

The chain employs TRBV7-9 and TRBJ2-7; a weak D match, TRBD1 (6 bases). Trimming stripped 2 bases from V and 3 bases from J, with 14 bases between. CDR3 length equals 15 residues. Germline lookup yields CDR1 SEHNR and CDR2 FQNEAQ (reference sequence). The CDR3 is CASSLQGPTNYEQYF. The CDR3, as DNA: TGTGCCAGCAGCTTACAGGGGCCAACGAACTACGAGCAGTACTTC.

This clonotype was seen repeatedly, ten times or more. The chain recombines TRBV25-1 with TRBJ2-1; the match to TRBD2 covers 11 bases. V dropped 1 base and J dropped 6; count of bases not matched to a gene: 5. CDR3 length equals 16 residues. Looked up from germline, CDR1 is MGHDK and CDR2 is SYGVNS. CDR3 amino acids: CASSESGSGRGNEQFF. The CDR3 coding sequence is TGTGCCAGCAGTGAATCGGGTAGCGGGAGGGGCAATGAGCAGTTCTTC.

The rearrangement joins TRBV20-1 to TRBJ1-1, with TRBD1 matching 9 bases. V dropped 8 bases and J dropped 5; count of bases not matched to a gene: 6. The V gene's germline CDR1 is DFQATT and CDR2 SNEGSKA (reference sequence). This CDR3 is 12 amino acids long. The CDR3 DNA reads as TGCAGTTTCGGACAGGGGAAAACTGAAGCTTTCTTT. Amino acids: CSFGQGKTEAFF.

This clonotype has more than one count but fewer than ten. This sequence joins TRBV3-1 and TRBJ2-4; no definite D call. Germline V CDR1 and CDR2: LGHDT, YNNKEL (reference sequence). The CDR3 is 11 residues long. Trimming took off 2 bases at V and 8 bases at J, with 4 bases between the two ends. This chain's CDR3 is CASSQSDIQYF. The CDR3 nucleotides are TGTGCCAGCAGCCAATCTGACATTCAGTACTTC.

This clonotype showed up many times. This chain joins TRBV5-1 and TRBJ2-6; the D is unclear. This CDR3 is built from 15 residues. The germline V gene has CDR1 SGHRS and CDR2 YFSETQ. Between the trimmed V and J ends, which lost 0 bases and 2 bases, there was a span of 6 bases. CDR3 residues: CASSLAVAGANVLTF. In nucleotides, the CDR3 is TGCGCCAGCAGCTTGGCGGTTGCTGGGGCCAACGTCCTGACTTTC.

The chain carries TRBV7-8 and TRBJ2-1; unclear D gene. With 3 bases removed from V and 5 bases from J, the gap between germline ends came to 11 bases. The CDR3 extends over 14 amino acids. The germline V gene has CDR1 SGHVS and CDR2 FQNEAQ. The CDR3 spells CASSFMKLDNEQFF. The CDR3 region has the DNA TGTGCCAGCAGCTTCATGAAATTAGACAATGAGCAGTTCTTC.

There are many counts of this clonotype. DNA of the CDR3: TGTGCCAGCAGCTACACTCTAGCGGGAGAAGCAGATACGCAGTATTTT. Its protein is CASSYTLAGEADTQYF. The V and J genes are TRBV9 and TRBJ2-3; 10 positions match TRBD2. The length of the CDR3 is 16 residues. CDR1 SGDLS and CDR2 YYNGEE come from the germline V gene. Trimming removed 4 bases from V and 4 bases from J; junction bases left unmatched: 9.

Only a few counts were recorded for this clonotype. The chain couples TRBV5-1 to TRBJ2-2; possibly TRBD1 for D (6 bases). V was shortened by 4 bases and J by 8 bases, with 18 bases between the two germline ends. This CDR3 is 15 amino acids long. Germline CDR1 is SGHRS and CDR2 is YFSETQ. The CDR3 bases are TGCGCCAGCAGCCTAAGACAGGCCCCGTTGGGGGAGCTGTTTTTT. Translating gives CASSLRQAPLGELFF.

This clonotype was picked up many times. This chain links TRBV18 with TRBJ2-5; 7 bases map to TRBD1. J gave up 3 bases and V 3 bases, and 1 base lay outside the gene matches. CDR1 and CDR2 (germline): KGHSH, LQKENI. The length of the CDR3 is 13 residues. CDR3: CASSPDREETQYF. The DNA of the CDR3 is TGTGCCAGCTCACCCGACAGGGAAGAGACCCAGTACTTC.

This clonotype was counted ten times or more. The CDR3 sequence: CASSRRTAQETQYF. The CDR3 region has the DNA TGTGCCAGCAGCCGAAGGACGGCCCAAGAGACCCAGTACTTC. The rearrangement joins TRBV5-4 to TRBJ2-5, with D unresolved. The CDR3 contains 14 residues. V lost 4 bases, J lost 1 base, and 11 bases lay in between. Germline V gene lookup returns CDR1 SGHNT and CDR2 YYREEE (reference sequence). The variable domain in full, with the rest retrieved from reference TRBV5-4 and TRBJ2-5, is ETGVTQSPTHLIKTRGQQVTLRCSSQSGHNTVSWYQQALGQGPQFIFQYYREEENGRGNFPPRFSGLQFPNYSSELNVNALELDDSALYLCASSRRTAQETQYFGPGTRLLVL.

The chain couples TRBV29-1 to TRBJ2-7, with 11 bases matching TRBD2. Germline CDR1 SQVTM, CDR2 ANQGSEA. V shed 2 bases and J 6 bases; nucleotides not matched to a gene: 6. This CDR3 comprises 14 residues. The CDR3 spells CSVETTSGKSEQYF. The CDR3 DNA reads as TGCAGCGTTGAAACGACTAGCGGGAAAAGCGAGCAGTACTTC.

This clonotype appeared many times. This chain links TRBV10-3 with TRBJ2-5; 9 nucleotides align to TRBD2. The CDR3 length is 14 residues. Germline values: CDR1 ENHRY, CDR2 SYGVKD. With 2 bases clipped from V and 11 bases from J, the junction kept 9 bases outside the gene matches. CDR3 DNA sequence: TGTGCCATCAGTGAGCCCGGACTAGCGTTTTGGCAGTACTTC. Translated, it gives CAISEPGLAFWQYF.

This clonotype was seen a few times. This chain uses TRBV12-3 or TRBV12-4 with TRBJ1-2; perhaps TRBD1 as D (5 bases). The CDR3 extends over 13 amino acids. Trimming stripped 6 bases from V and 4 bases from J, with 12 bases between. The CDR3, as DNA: TGTGCCAGCAGCCCCGACAGCCTCTATGGCTACACCTTC. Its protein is CASSPDSLYGYTF.

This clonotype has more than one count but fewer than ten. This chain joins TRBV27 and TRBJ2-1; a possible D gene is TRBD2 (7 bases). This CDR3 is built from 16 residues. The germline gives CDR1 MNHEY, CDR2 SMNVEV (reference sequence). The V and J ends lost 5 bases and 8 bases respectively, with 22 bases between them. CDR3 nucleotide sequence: TGTGCCAGCAGTCACATGGGGAAGGGGGAGGGTTATGAGCAGTTCTTC. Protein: CASSHMGKGEGYEQFF.

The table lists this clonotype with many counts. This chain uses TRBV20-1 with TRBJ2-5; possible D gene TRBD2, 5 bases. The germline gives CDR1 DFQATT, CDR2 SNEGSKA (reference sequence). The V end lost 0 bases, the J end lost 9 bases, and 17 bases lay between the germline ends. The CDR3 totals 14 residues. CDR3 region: CSARDHLGEWAQYF. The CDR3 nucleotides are TGCAGTGCTAGAGACCATCTTGGGGAGTGGGCCCAGTACTTC.

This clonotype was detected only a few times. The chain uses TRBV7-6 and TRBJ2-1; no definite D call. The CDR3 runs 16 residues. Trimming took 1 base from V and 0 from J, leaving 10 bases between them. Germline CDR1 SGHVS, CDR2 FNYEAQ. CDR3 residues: CASSLVVPRSYNEQFF. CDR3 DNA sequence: TGTGCCAGCAGCTTAGTGGTCCCCCGCTCCTACAATGAGCAGTTCTTC.

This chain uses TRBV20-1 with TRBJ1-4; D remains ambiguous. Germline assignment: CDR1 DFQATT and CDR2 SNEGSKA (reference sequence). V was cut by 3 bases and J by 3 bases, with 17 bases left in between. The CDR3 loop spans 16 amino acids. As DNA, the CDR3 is TGCAGTGCTAGTTCCGACGGTCTGCGAGCTAATGAAAAACTGTTTTTT. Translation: CSASSDGLRANEKLFF.

The CDR3 nucleotides are TGTGCCAGCAGCTGGACCGGGACCGGGAGTGGCTACACCTTC. Translated: CASSWTGTGSGYTF. J is TRBJ1-2 and V is TRBV7-9; the D gene is possibly TRBD1 (5 bases). Trimming left V 4 bases short and J 7 bases short, with 16 bases between. CDR3 length equals 14 residues. The germline CDR1 and CDR2 sequences are SEHNR and FQNEAQ (reference sequence). Full variable domain (remainder filled in from reference TRBV7-9 and TRBJ1-2): DTGVSQNPRHKITKRGQNVTFRCDPISEHNRLYWYRQTLGQGPEFLTYFQNEAQLEKSRLLSDRFSAERPKGSFSTLEIQRTEQGDSAMYLCASSWTGTGSGYTFGSGTRLTVV.

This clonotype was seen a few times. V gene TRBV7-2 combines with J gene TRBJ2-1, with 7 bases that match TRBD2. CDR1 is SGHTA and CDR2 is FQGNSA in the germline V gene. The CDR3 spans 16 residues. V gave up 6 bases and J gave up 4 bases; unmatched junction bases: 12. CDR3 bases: TGTGCCAGCAGTCAGCGGCTAGCGGCTGCGTACAATGAGCAGTTCTTC. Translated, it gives CASSQRLAAAYNEQFF.

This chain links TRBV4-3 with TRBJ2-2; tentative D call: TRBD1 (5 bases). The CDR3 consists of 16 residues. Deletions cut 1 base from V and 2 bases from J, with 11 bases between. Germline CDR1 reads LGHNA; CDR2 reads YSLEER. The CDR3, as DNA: TGCGCCAGCAGCCAAGTTGGAAGGGGCAACACCGGGGAGCTGTTTTTT. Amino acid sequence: CASSQVGRGNTGELFF.

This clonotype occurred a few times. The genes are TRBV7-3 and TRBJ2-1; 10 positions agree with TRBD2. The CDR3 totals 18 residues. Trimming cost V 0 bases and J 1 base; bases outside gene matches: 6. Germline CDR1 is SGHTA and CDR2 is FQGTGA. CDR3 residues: CASSLTSAGGGSYNEQFF. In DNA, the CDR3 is TGTGCCAGCAGCTTAACGTCAGCGGGAGGGGGGTCCTACAATGAGCAGTTCTTC.

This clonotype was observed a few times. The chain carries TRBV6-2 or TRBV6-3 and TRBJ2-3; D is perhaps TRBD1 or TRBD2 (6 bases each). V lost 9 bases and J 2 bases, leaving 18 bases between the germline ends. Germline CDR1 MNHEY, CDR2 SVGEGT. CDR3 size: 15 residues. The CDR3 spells CASGGAGTSTDTQYF. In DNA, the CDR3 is TGTGCCAGTGGAGGGGCCGGGACATCCACAGATACGCAGTATTTT.

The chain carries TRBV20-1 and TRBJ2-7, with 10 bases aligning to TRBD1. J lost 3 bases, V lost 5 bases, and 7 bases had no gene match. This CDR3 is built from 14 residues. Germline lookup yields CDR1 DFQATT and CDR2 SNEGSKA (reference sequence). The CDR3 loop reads CSALTGGANYEQYF. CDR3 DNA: TGCAGTGCTCTGACAGGGGGCGCGAACTACGAGCAGTACTTC.

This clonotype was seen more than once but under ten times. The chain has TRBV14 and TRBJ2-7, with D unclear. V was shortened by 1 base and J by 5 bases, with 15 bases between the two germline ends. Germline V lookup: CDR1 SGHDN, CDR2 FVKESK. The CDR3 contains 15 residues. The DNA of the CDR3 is TGTGCCAGCAGCCAAGTTTGGGCCCCCAGGCACGAGCAGTACTTC. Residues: CASSQVWAPRHEQYF.

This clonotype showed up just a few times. CDR3 in DNA: TGTGCCAGTAGTGATCCCGGGACAGGGTCCGATACGCAGTATTTT. The encoded protein is CASSDPGTGSDTQYF. The gene calls are TRBV19 and TRBJ2-3, with 9 bases that match TRBD1. The length of the CDR3 is 15 residues. With 5 bases clipped from V and 6 bases from J, the junction kept 9 bases outside the gene matches. Germline-derived CDR1 and CDR2 are LNHDA and SQIVND (reference sequence).